Listed below are T cell receptor beta chains from one sample, sequenced in a study of shared clonotypes between healthy human individuals. The repertoire was sequenced with immunoSEQ multiplex PCR; TCRdb's copy has only in-frame clones and lacks some. In the table there are approximately 530,000 clones, roughly 95% of which are singletons. Sequenced input: naive CD4+ T cells sorted from blood. These receptor sequences come from a woman in her 30s in good health. CDR3s include the opening cysteine and the closing phenylalanine or tryptophan. The D gene is left open where the match is weak. Rows may omit the clone size; those that give it use once, few, many or a size class.

j_call | d_call | v_call | clone_size | cdr3_nt | cdr3_aa
TRBJ2-5 | TRBD1 | TRBV28 | . | TGTGCCAGCAGAAAAACCGGGACAGGGAATTTTCCTTCGGACTTC | CASRKTGTGNFPSDF
TRBJ2-3 | . | TRBV7-3 | once | TGTGCCAGCAGCACCGTTCCTTCTAGCACAGATACGCAGTATTTT | CASSTVPSSTDTQYF
TRBJ1-2 | TRBD1 | TRBV19 | . | TGTGCCAGTAGTGACAGGGTCCATGGCTACACCTTC | CASSDRVHGYTF
TRBJ1-4 | . | TRBV5-1 | . | TGCGCCAGCAGCTTGCCTCCGGTACAGGGACTAACTAATGAAAAACTGTTTTTT | CASSLPPVQGLTNEKLFF
TRBJ1-1 | . | TRBV19 | . | TGTGCCAGTAGTATTGTAGGCGGACTGAACACTGAAGCTTTCTTT | CASSIVGGLNTEAFF
TRBJ2-5 | TRBD1 | TRBV11-2 | once | TGTGCCAGCAGCCTCGGGACAGGGGGGAAGACCCAGTACTTC | CASSLGTGGKTQYF
TRBJ1-1 | TRBD1 | TRBV5-6 | . | TGTGCCAGCAGCTACCGGGACAGGGGGCTTGCTGAAGCTTTCTTT | CASSYRDRGLAEAFF
TRBJ2-1 | . | TRBV6-1 | . | TGTGCCAGCTCGTCGGGCGGGCAAAGCAATGAGCAGTTCTTC | CASSSGGQSNEQFF
TRBJ2-3 | TRBD2 | TRBV27 | . | TGTGCCAGCAGTTTATTTGGCGGGGGAGATACGCAGTATTTT | CASSLFGGGDTQYF
TRBJ2-5 | . | TRBV6-6 | once | TGTGCCAGCAGTCGCAGGGAGGAGACCCAGTACTTC | CASSRREETQYF
TRBJ2-7 | . | TRBV29-1 | . | TGCAGCGTCGAAAAACAGGGACTACCCTACGAGCAGTACTTC | CSVEKQGLPYEQYF
TRBJ2-2 | . | TRBV28 | . | TGTGCCAGCAGGGGCGGGTGGGGCCCCCGGGGCACCGGGGAGCTGTTTTTT | CASRGGWGPRGTGELFF
TRBJ1-4 | TRBD1 | TRBV6-6 | . | TGTGCCAGCAGCGGCGGAGCGACAGGGCTCGATGAAAAACTGTTTTTT | CASSGGATGLDEKLFF
TRBJ1-1 | . | TRBV18 | . | TGTGCCAGCTCACTCGGGTTAGACACTGAAGCTTTCTTT | CASSLGLDTEAFF
TRBJ1-4 | . | TRBV19 | . | TGTGCCAGTAGTATGCAGGCTGGAGCGGCTAATGAAAAACTGTTTTTT | CASSMQAGAANEKLFF
TRBJ2-3 | TRBD2 | TRBV5-8 | . | TGTGCCAGCAGCTTGCTAGCGGGAGGGCCCCCGACAGATACGCAGTATTTT | CASSLLAGGPPTDTQYF
TRBJ2-3 | TRBD2 | TRBV6-5 | . | TGTGCCAGCAGTTATTCTAGCGGGAGCGCAGATACGCAGTATTTT | CASSYSSGSADTQYF
TRBJ1-5 | . | TRBV5-1 | few | TGCGCCAGCAGCCTTCAAGGTGGCAATCAGCCCCAGCATTTT | CASSLQGGNQPQHF
TRBJ2-7 | TRBD2 | TRBV28 | . | TGTGCCAGCAGCATAGCCCCGGGACTAGCTAACGAGCAGTACTTC | CASSIAPGLANEQYF
TRBJ2-7 | . | TRBV11-3 | . | TGTGCCAGCAGCCCCGGGAACGACTACGAGCAGTACTTC | CASSPGNDYEQYF
TRBJ2-2 | . | TRBV4-1 | . | TGCGCCAGCAGCCAATCTTTCCATGGGGAGCAGAACACCGGGGAGCTGTTTTTT | CASSQSFHGEQNTGELFF
TRBJ1-2 | TRBD1 | TRBV5-1 | . | TGCGCCAGCAGCTTGTTACAGGGGGACTATGGCTACACCTTC | CASSLLQGDYGYTF
TRBJ1-3 | . | TRBV15 | . | TGTGCCACCAGCAGAGTAGAAAACACCATATATTTT | CATSRVENTIYF
TRBJ1-5 | TRBD1 | TRBV19 | . | TGTGCCAGTAGTGCCCCAGGGGACAGTCGAGATAGCAATCAGCCCCAGCATTTT | CASSAPGDSRDSNQPQHF
TRBJ1-4 | . | TRBV29-1 | . | TGCAGCGTTGTAACAGGAGGGACTAATGAAAAACTGTTTTTT | CSVVTGGTNEKLFF
TRBJ2-2 | . | TRBV28 | . | TGTGCCAGCAGTCCCTATATCGGGGAGCTGTTTTTT | CASSPYIGELFF
TRBJ2-5 | . | TRBV28 | . | TGTGCCAGCAGTTCCTACGGAGCCGGAGAGACCCAGTACTTC | CASSSYGAGETQYF
TRBJ2-3 | . | TRBV18 | . | TGTGCCAGCTCCCCGGGTGGGACAGATACGCAGTATTTT | CASSPGGTDTQYF
TRBJ2-1 | . | TRBV5-1 | once | TGCGCCAGCAGCACCCATCCGGAAAGGGGGGTCGGAACCTACAATGAGCAGTTCTTC | CASSTHPERGVGTYNEQFF
TRBJ2-5 | TRBD2 | TRBV6-5 | . | TGTGCCAGCGGCCGAGGGGCGGGAGCAGAGACCCAGTACTTC | CASGRGAGAETQYF
TRBJ2-3 | . | TRBV4-1 | . | TGCGCCAGCAGCCAGGTCGGGAGACGAACTAGCACAGATACGCAGTATTTT | CASSQVGRRTSTDTQYF
TRBJ1-2 | . | TRBV7-2 | . | TGTGCCAGCAGCTCGGCCTACCGGGGGTCCGGGAGCTTC | CASSSAYRGSGSF
TRBJ2-2 | TRBD1 | TRBV5-1 | . | TGCGCCAGCAGCCTGGGACAGGTCGCGGATTCCGGGGAGCTGTTTTTT | CASSLGQVADSGELFF
TRBJ2-7 | . | TRBV11-2 | once | TGTGCCAGCAGCTCTATAGTCCCTTTTGAGCAGTACTTC | CASSSIVPFEQYF
TRBJ1-4 | . | TRBV28 | once | TGTGCCATCAGAGATAAGACAGGAACAAATGAAGAACTGTTTTTT | CAIRDKTGTNEELFF
TRBJ2-7 | . | TRBV7-2 | . | TGTGCCAGCAGCTTAGCAAGGGGCTACGAGCAGTACTTC | CASSLARGYEQYF
TRBJ2-7 | . | TRBV28 | . | TGTGCCAGCAAGTCGGGGGATACCTACGAGCAGTACTTC | CASKSGDTYEQYF
TRBJ2-7 | TRBD2 | TRBV28 | . | TGTGCCAGCAGACCCGGCGGGGGTTTCGAGCAGTACTTC | CASRPGGGFEQYF
TRBJ1-1 | . | TRBV27 | . | TGTGCCAGCAGTTTACAGGACCCGAACACTGAAGCTTTCTTT | CASSLQDPNTEAFF
TRBJ2-3 | TRBD1 | TRBV5-6 | . | TGTGCCAGCAGCCTACTCGGACAGGGATATACAGATACGCAGTATTTT | CASSLLGQGYTDTQYF
TRBJ1-1 | . | TRBV2 | . | TGTGCCAGCAGTGATGGGAGAAAAGCTTTCTTT | CASSDGRKAFF
TRBJ2-7 | . | TRBV6-5 | . | TGTGCCAGCAGTTCAGCAGCTTACGAGCAGTACTTC | CASSSAAYEQYF